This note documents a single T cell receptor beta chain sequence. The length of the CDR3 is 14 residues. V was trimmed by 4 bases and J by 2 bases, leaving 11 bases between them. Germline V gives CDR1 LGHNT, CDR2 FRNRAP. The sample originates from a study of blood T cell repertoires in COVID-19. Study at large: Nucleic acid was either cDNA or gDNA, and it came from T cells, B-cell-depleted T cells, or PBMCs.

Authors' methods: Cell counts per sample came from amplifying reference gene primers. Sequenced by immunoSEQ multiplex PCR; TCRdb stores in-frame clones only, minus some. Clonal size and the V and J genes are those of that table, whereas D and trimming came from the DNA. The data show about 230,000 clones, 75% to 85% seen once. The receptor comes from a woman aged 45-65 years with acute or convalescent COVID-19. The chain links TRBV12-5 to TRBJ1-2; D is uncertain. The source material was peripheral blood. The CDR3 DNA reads TGTGCTAGTGGTTCTCCAGTGAACAACTATGGCTACACCTTC. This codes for CASGSPVNNYGYTF.